This passage covers 10 T cell receptor beta chains from one sample sequenced in a study of T cell responses to AZD1222 COVID-19 vaccine. Generated by immunoSEQ multiplex PCR, the TCRdb table keeps only in-frame clones and is missing some. This sample has about 78,000 clones, with about nine tenths found just once. This sample comprised peripheral blood, obtained 28 days after the second AZD1222 dose. Source of these receptors: an adult who received the AZD1222 COVID-19 vaccine.

V is TRBV3-1 (or the pseudogene TRBV3-2) and J is TRBJ2-5, with D uncertain. Trimming removed 8 bases at V and 5 bases at J, with 6 bases between. The CDR3 covers 10 residues. Germline V gene lookup returns CDR1 LGHDT and CDR2 YNNKEL (reference sequence). CDR3 sequence (DNA): TGTGCCAGCCAAGGGGAGACCCAGTACTTC. This encodes CASQGETQYF.

The chain carries TRBV5-1 and TRBJ1-2, with D tentatively TRBD1 (6 bases). Trimming shortened V by 7 bases and J by 3 bases, and 19 bases separated the two germline ends. CDR3 length: 15 residues. Germline values: CDR1 SGHRS, CDR2 YFSETQ. CDR3 in amino acids: CASHPGGGWDYGYTF. The CDR3 region has the DNA TGCGCCAGCCATCCCGGGGGGGGCTGGGACTATGGCTACACCTTC.

This clone was observed a few times. The chain is built from TRBV6-5 and TRBJ1-5, with D hard to call. The length of the CDR3 is 13 residues. V was shortened by 6 bases and J by 4 bases, with 10 bases between the two germline ends. Germline V lookup: CDR1 MNHEY, CDR2 SVGAGI. DNA for the CDR3: TGTGCCAGCAGCCCGGGTCATAATCAGCCCCAGCATTTT. Translating gives CASSPGHNQPQHF.

This clone appeared once. As DNA, the CDR3 is TGTGCCAGCGCCCCTTTCTCTGGAAACACCATATATTTT. Its protein product is CASAPFSGNTIYF. The genes are TRBV14 and TRBJ1-3; D remains unclear. The V and J ends lost 8 bases and 0 bases respectively, with 8 bases between them. CDR1 and CDR2 from the germline V gene are SGHDN and FVKESK. The CDR3 is 13 amino acids.

The V call is TRBV10-3, the J call TRBJ2-3, with unresolved D. Trimming removed 10 bases at V and 10 bases at J, with 18 bases between. CDR3 size: 12 residues. The germline V gene has CDR1 ENHRY and CDR2 SYGVKD. As DNA, the CDR3 is TGTGCCACCGCCCCGGACCTGAGAGCGCAGTATTTT. Its protein is CATAPDLRAQYF.

The chain joins TRBV5-1 to TRBJ1-4; D gene uncertain. The CDR3 loop spans 16 amino acids. V was trimmed by 0 bases and J by 2 bases, leaving 11 bases between them. Germline V gene data show CDR1 as SGHRS and CDR2 as YFSETQ. CDR3 loop: CASSLDGYGTNEKLFF. The DNA for the CDR3 is TGCGCCAGCAGCTTGGATGGGTATGGCACTAATGAAAAACTGTTTTTT.

The rearrangement links TRBV12-3 or TRBV12-4 to TRBJ2-7; TRBD1 matches at 8 bases. This CDR3 region has 13 residues. V lost 5 bases and J lost 2; bases outside the gene matches: 2. DNA of the CDR3: TGTGCCAGCAGTCCGGGACAGGCCTACGAGCAGTACTTC. Its translation: CASSPGQAYEQYF.

V and J are TRBV5-5 and TRBJ1-5; weak D call: TRBD1 (5 bases). Germline-derived CDR1 and CDR2 are SGHKS and YYEKEE (reference sequence). V was cut by 5 bases and J by 1 base, with 22 bases left in between. The CDR3 loop spans 18 amino acids. CDR3 region: CASRGLRGLGESNQPQHF. DNA of the CDR3: TGTGCCAGCAGGGGCTTGAGAGGGTTAGGGGAAAGCAATCAGCCCCAGCATTTT.

The chain couples TRBV5-5 to TRBJ1-4, with D possibly TRBD1 on 5 matching bases. V was shortened by 3 bases and J by 5 bases, with 8 bases between the two germline ends. The CDR3 consists of 13 residues. The germline gives CDR1 SGHKS, CDR2 YYEKEE (reference sequence). CDR3 sequence reads: CASSWGDNEKLFF. CDR3 coding DNA: TGTGCCAGCAGCTGGGGGGACAATGAAAAACTGTTTTTT.

The chain employs TRBV13 and TRBJ2-7; weak D call: TRBD1 (6 bases). Deletions cut 4 bases from V and 0 bases from J, with 22 bases between. The CDR3 has 18 amino acids. CDR1 is PRHDT, CDR2 FYEKMQ, per germline (reference sequence). The CDR3 sequence is CASSSTGPFTLSSYEQYF. As DNA, the CDR3 is TGTGCCAGCAGCTCTACAGGGCCTTTTACACTATCCTCCTACGAGCAGTACTTC.